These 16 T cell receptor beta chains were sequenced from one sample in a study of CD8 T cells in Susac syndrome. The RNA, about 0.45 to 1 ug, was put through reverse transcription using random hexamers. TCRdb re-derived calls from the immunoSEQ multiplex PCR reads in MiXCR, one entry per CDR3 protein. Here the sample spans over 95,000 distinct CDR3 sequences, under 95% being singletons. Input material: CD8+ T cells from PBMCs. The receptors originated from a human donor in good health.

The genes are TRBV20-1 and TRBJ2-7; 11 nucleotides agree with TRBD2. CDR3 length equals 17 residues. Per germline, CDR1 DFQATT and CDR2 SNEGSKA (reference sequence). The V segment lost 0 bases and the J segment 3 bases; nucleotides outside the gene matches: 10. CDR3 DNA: TGCAGTGCTAGAGAAACTAGCGGGAGAGAGAACTACTACGAGCAGTACTTC. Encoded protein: CSARETSGRENYYEQYF.

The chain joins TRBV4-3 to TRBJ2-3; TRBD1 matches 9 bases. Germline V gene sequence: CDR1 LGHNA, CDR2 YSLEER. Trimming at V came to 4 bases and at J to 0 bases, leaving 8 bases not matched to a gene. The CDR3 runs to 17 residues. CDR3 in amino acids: CASSRTGTGSSTDTQYF. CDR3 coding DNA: TGCGCCAGCAGCCGCACCGGGACAGGGTCTAGCACAGATACGCAGTATTTT.

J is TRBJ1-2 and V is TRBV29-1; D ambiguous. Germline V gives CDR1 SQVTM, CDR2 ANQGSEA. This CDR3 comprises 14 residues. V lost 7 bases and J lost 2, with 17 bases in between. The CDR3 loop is CSAQGPALNYGYTF. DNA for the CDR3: TGCAGCGCCCAAGGGCCTGCACTGAACTATGGCTACACCTTC. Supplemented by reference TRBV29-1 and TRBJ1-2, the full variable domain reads SAVISQKPSRDICQRGTSLTIQCQVDSQVTMMFWYRQQPGQSLTLIATANQGSEATYESGFVIDKFPISRPNLTFSTLTVSNMSPEDSSIYLCSAQGPALNYGYTFGSGTRLTVV.

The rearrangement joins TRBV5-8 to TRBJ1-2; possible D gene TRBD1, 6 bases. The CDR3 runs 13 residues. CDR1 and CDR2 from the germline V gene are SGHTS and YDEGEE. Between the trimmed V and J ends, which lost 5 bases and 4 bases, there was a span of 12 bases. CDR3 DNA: TGTGCCAGCAGATTACAGGGAGCCTATGGCTACACCTTC. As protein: CASRLQGAYGYTF.

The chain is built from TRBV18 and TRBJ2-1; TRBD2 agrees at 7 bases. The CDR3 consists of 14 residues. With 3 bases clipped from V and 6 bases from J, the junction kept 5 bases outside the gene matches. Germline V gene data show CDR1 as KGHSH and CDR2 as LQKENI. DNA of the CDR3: TGTGCCAGCTCACCGAAGGGGAGGGTCAATGAGCAGTTCTTC. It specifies CASSPKGRVNEQFF.

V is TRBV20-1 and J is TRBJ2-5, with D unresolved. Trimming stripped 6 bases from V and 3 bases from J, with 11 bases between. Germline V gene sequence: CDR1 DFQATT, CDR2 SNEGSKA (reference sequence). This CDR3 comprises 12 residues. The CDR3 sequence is CSATPDKETQYF. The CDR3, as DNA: TGCAGTGCCACCCCAGATAAAGAGACCCAGTACTTC.

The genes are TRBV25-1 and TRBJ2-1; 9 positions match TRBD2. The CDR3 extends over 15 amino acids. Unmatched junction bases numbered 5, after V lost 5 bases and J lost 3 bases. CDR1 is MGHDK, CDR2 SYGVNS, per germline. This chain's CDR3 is CASSSGTSYYNEQFF. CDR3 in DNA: TGTGCCAGCAGTTCCGGGACTAGCTACTACAATGAGCAGTTCTTC. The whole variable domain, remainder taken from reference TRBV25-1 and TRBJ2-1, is EADIYQTPRYLVIGTGKKITLECSQTMGHDKMYWYQQDPGMELHLIHYSYGVNSTEKGDLSSESTVSRIRTEHFPLTLESARPSHTSQYLCASSSGTSYYNEQFFGPGTRLTVL.

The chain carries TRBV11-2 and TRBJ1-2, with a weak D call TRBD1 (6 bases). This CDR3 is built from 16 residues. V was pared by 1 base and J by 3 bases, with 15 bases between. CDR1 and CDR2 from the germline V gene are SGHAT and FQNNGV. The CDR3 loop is CASSLVEAGVDYGYTF. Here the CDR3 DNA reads TGTGCCAGCAGCTTAGTAGAGGCAGGGGTGGACTATGGCTACACCTTC.

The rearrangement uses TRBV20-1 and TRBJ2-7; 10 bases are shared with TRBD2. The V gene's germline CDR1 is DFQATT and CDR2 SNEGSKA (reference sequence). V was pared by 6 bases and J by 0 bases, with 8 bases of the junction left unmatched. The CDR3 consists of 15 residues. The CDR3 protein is CSATSTSGLSYEQYF. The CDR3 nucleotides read TGCAGTGCGACCTCGACTAGCGGGCTCTCCTACGAGCAGTACTTC.

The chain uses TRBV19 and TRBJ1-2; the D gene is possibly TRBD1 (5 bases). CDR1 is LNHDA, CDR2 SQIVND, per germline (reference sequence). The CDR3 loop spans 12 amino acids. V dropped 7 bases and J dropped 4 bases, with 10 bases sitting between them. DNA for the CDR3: TGTGCCAGTACCCTAGGGGCCTATGGCTACACCTTC. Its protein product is CASTLGAYGYTF.

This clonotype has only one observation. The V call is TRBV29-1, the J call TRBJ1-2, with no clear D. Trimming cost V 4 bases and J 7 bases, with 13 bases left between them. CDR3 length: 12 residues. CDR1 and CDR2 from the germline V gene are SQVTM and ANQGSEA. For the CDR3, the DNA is TGCAGCGTTGCCATCGGGCTAGCTGGCTACACCTTC. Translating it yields CSVAIGLAGYTF. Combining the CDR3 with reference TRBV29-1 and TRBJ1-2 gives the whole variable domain SAVISQKPSRDICQRGTSLTIQCQVDSQVTMMFWYRQQPGQSLTLIATANQGSEATYESGFVIDKFPISRPNLTFSTLTVSNMSPEDSSIYLCSVAIGLAGYTFGSGTRLTVV.

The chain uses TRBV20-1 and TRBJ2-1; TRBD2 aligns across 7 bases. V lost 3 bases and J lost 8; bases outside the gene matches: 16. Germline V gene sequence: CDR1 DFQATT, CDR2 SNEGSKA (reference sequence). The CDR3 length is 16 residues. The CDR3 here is CSASAFGRPAVHEQFF. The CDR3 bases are TGCAGTGCTAGTGCCTTCGGGAGGCCTGCTGTCCATGAGCAGTTCTTC.

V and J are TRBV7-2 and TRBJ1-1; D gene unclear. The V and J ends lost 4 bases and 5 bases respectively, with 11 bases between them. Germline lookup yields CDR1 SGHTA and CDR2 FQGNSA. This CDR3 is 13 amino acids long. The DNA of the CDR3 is TGTGCCAGCAGCTCGGCCCCCTCTACTGAAGCTTTCTTT. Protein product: CASSSAPSTEAFF.

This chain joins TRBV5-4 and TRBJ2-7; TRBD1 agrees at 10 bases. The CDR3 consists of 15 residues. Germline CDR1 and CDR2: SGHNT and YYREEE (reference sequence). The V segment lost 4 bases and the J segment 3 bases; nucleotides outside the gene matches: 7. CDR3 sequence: CASSPDGDRGYEQYF. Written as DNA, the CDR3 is TGTGCCAGCAGCCCGGATGGGGACAGGGGCTACGAGCAGTACTTC.

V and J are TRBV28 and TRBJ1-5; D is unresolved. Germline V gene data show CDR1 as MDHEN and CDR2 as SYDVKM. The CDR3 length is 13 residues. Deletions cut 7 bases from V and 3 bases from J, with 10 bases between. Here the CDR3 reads CASIEHLNQPQHF. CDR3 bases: TGTGCCAGCATAGAACACCTCAATCAGCCCCAGCATTTT.

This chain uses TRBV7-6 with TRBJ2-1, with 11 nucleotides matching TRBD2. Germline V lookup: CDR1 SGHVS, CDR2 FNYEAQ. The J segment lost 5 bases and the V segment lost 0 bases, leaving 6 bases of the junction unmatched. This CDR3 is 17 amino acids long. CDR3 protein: CASSLASRGLADNEQFF. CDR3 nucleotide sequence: TGTGCCAGCAGCTTAGCGTCGAGGGGACTAGCGGACAATGAGCAGTTCTTC.